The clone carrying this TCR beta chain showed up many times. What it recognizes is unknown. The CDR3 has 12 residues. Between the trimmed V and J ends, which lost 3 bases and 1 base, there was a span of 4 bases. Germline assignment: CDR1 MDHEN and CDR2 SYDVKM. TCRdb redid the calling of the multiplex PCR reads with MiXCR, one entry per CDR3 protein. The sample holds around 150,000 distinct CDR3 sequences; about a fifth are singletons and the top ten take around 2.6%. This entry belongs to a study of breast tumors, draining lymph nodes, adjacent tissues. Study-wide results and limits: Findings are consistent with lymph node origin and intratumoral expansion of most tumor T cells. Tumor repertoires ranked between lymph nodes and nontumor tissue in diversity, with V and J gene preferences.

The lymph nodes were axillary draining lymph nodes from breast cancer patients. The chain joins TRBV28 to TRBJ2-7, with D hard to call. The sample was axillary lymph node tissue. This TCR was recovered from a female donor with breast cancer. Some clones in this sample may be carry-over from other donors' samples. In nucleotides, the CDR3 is TGTGCCAGCAGTTTTAGTTCCTACGAGCAGTACTTC. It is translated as CASSFSSYEQYF.